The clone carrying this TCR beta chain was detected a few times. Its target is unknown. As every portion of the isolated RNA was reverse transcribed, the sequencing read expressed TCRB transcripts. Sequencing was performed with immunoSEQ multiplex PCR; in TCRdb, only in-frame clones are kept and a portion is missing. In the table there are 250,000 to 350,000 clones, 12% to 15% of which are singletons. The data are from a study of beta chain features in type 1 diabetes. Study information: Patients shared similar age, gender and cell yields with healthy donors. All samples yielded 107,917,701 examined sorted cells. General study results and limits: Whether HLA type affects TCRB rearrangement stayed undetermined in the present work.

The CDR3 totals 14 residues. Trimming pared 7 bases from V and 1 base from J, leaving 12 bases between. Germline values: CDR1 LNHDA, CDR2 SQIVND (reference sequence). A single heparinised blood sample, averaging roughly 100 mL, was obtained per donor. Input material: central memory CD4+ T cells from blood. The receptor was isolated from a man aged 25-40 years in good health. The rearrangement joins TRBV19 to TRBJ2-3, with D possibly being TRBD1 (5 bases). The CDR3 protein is CASTGREGTDTQYF. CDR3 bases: TGTGCCAGTACGGGCAGGGAAGGCACAGATACGCAGTATTTT.